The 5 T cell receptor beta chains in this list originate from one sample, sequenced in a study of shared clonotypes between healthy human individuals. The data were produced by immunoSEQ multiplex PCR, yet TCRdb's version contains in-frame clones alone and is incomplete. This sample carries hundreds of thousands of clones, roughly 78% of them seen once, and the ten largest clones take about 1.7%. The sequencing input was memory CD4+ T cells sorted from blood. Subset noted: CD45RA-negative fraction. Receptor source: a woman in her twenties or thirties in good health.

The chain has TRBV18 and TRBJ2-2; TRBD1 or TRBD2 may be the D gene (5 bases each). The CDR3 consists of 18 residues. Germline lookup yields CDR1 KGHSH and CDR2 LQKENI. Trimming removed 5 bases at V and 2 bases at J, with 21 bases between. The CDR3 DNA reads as TGTGCCAGCTCAGCCCTTCGTCGGGACGGGCTAAACACCGGGGAGCTGTTTTTT. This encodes CASSALRRDGLNTGELFF. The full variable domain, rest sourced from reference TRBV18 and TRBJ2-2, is NAGVMQNPRHLVRRRGQEARLRCSPMKGHSHVYWYRQLPEEGLKFMVYLQKENIIDESGMPKERFSAEFPKEGPSILRIQQVVRGDSAAYFCASSALRRDGLNTGELFFGEGSRLTVL.

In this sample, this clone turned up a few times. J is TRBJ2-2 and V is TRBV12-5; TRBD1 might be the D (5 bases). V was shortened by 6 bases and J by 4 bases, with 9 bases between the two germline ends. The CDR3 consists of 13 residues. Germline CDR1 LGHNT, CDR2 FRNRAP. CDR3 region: CASGQGSTGELFF. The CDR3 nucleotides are TGTGCTAGTGGGCAGGGTTCCACCGGGGAGCTGTTTTTT.

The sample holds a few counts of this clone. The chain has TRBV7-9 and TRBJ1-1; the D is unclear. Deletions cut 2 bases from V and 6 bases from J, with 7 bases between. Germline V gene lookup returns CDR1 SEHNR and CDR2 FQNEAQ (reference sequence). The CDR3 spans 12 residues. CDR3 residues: CASSLLVPEAFF. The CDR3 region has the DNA TGTGCCAGCAGCTTACTTGTCCCTGAAGCTTTCTTT.

The CDR3 loop reads CASSFGGLASTDTQYF. The CDR3 DNA sequence: TGTGCCAGCAGCTTCGGCGGATTGGCTAGCACAGATACGCAGTATTTT. V and J are TRBV5-4 and TRBJ2-3; no definite D call. The V end was cut by 2 bases, the J end by 0 bases, with 13 bases between. The CDR3 runs to 16 residues. Looked up from germline, CDR1 is SGHNT and CDR2 is YYREEE (reference sequence).

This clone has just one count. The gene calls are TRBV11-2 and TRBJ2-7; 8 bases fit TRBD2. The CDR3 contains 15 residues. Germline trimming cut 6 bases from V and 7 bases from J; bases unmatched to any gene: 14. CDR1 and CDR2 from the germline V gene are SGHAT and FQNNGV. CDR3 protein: CASRRIGGLALEQYF. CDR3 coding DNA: TGTGCCAGCAGGCGAATCGGAGGACTAGCATTGGAGCAGTACTTC.